This T cell receptor (beta chain) appears in the sequencing data of a study of T cells after yellow fever vaccination. Study findings and constraints: Clonotypes shared by both compartments, CD4 and CD8, made up a small share. Abundant bulk-derived clonotypes could contaminate FACS-sorted repertoires. Clones that expanded after primary vaccination mostly reappeared after the booster (roughly 95% CD4, approximately 85% CD8).

5'RACE template switching added a universal primer site and UMIs to TCR cDNA. A single record per CDR3 protein comes from TCRdb applying MiXCR to the 5' RACE reads. This sample has more than 350,000 distinct CDR3 sequences; 11% occur once, and the top ten carry around 19%. Germline-derived CDR1 and CDR2 are MNHNS and SASEGT. V was clipped by 7 bases and J by 8 bases; unmatched bases: 22. The CDR3 covers 17 residues. Notes on this clonotype: The antigen remains undetermined.

The source of this sequence is a man in his late teens or twenties who received the YFV17D yellow fever vaccine. The chain uses TRBV6-1 and TRBJ1-2; 7 bases match TRBD1. The specimen was PBMCs, collected on the day of the first yellow fever vaccination. As DNA, the CDR3 is TGTGCCAGCACCCACGGGGACAGACACCCCGGGGGTAGGGGCTACACCTTC. Translating it yields CASTHGDRHPGGRGYTF.